These 25 T cell receptor beta chains originate from one sample sequenced in a study of CXCR3-negative and CXCR3-positive naive CD8 T cells. Study-level points and caveats: Hydrophobicity of TRB CDR3s was greater in CXCR3-positive naive cells than in CXCR3-negative naive cells.

The TRB libraries of cDNA were built by UMI-labeled 5' RACE. TCRdb reanalyzed the 5' RACE reads and collapses them to one entry per CDR3 protein, without DNA. This sample's clone table lists 75,000 to 100,000 distinct CDR3 sequences. Their antigen targets remain unknown. The sample comprised naive CXCR3+ CD8+ T cells from blood. Sample subset: CD45RO-CCR7+CD27+CD95- naive CD8+ T cells expressing CXCR3 (TNR3+). The receptor source for this set is a human donor in good health. Some clones in this sample may be carry-over from other donors' samples.

The V call is TRBV7-9, the J call TRBJ2-4; the TCRdb call, TRBD1, lacks DNA for checking. The CDR3 totals 15 residues. Germline CDR1 SEHNR, CDR2 FQNEAQ (reference sequence). The CDR3: CASSLSGTEKNIQYF.

The CDR3 loop is CASRPQGGSNQPQHF. The chain employs TRBV28 and TRBJ1-5; TCRdb's D call, TRBD1, is unchecked because there is no DNA. The CDR3 consists of 15 residues. Per the germline V gene, CDR1 is MDHEN and CDR2 is SYDVKM.

The chain combines TRBV20-1 with TRBJ1-1; absent DNA, TCRdb's TRBD1 call cannot be checked. This CDR3 has 11 amino acids. Germline V lookup: CDR1 DFQATT, CDR2 SNEGSKA (reference sequence). This CDR3 reads CSAGPAAEAFF.

This chain links TRBV5-4 with TRBJ2-3; the D call of TRBD2 rests on TCRdb alone, since no DNA is present to check it. The germline CDR1 and CDR2 sequences are SGHNT and YYREEE (reference sequence). This CDR3 comprises 18 residues. The CDR3 sequence: CASSLVGRGLLRSDTQYF. The full variable domain, with the rest looked up from reference TRBV5-4 and TRBJ2-3, is ETGVTQSPTHLIKTRGQQVTLRCSSQSGHNTVSWYQQALGQGPQFIFQYYREEENGRGNFPPRFSGLQFPNYSSELNVNALELDDSALYLCASSLVGRGLLRSDTQYFGPGTRLTVL.

This rearrangement joins TRBV7-2 to TRBJ2-1; TCRdb designates TRBD2, a call that cannot be tested without DNA. Germline lookup yields CDR1 SGHTA and CDR2 FQGNSA. This CDR3 contains 15 residues. The CDR3 here is CASSILAEPYNEQFF. Filled out from reference TRBV7-2 and TRBJ2-1, the complete variable domain reads GAGVSQSPSNKVTEKGKDVELRCDPISGHTALYWYRQSLGQGLEFLIYFQGNSAPDKSGLPSDRFSAERTGGSVSTLTIQRTQQEDSAVYLCASSILAEPYNEQFFGPGTRLTVL.

The gene calls are TRBV28 and TRBJ2-5; the D gene TCRdb calls, TRBD1, cannot be checked with no DNA. The CDR3 consists of 16 residues. CDR1 is MDHEN and CDR2 is SYDVKM in the germline V gene. CDR3 sequence reads: CASRPTGTGLQETQYF.

The chain couples TRBV6-1 to TRBJ1-3. CDR1 is MNHNS, CDR2 SASEGT, per germline. CDR3 length: 18 amino acids. This chain's CDR3 is CASSVEVLEVSSGNTIYF.

This chain joins TRBV11-2 and TRBJ2-4; TCRdb's assignment of TRBD2 cannot be checked, as there is no DNA. This CDR3 has 16 amino acids. CDR1 is SGHAT and CDR2 is FQNNGV in the germline V gene. The chain's CDR3 is CASSLGPGTREYIQYF.

The chain employs TRBV28 and TRBJ1-1. This CDR3 contains 13 residues. CDR1 MDHEN and CDR2 SYDVKM come from the germline V gene. The CDR3 reads CASSFLENTEAFF.

The chain uses TRBV9 and TRBJ2-7; TCRdb's D call of TRBD1 is untestable without DNA. CDR3 length equals 14 residues. Germline assignment: CDR1 SGDLS and CDR2 YYNGEE. The CDR3 loop reads CASRPRDSHYEQYF.

This rearrangement joins TRBV28 to TRBJ1-2; with no DNA, the TCRdb D assignment of TRBD1 cannot be verified. The CDR3 has 16 amino acids. CDR1 is MDHEN, CDR2 SYDVKM, per germline. The CDR3 sequence: CASSWYQGGLNYGYTF.

The chain has TRBV13 and TRBJ2-3; with no DNA, the TCRdb D assignment of TRBD2 cannot be verified. From germline, CDR1 is PRHDT and CDR2 FYEKMQ (reference sequence). This CDR3 has 17 amino acids. The chain's CDR3 is CASSLGGGGGSTDTQYF.

The gene calls are TRBV7-6 and TRBJ2-1; TCRdb indicates TRBD1, and absent DNA this call remains unverified. The germline CDR1 and CDR2 sequences are SGHVS and FNYEAQ. The CDR3 is 14 amino acids. This CDR3 reads CASTPRGGYNEQFF. Filled out from reference TRBV7-6 and TRBJ2-1, the complete variable domain reads GAGVSQSPRYKVTKRGQDVALRCDPISGHVSLYWYRQALGQGPEFLTYFNYEAQQDKSGLPNDRFSAERPEGSISTLTIQRTEQRDSAMYRCASTPRGGYNEQFFGPGTRLTVL.

The chain employs TRBV3-1 and TRBJ2-1. CDR1 and CDR2 from the germline V gene are LGHDT and YNNKEL (reference sequence). The CDR3 spans 15 residues. The chain's CDR3 is CASSQDRNVWNEQFF.

The rearrangement links TRBV20-1 to TRBJ2-7; TCRdb picks TRBD1, but there is no DNA to check that call. Germline V gives CDR1 DFQATT, CDR2 SNEGSKA (reference sequence). The CDR3 is 15 amino acids. CDR3 amino acids: CSASAGDRGLGEQYF.

The chain couples TRBV4-3 to TRBJ2-1; the D call of TRBD1 rests on TCRdb alone, since no DNA is present to check it. The CDR3 contains 16 residues. The germline V gene has CDR1 LGHNA and CDR2 YSLEER. The chain's CDR3 is CASSQAAGLGYNEQFF.

This chain connects TRBV7-6 to TRBJ2-1; the TRBD2 assignment by TCRdb is unverifiable without DNA. This CDR3 is built from 19 residues. Germline CDR1 SGHVS, CDR2 FNYEAQ. This chain's CDR3 is CASSLVSASGRPPYNEQFF.

This chain links TRBV2 with TRBJ2-7; TCRdb's assignment of TRBD2 cannot be checked, as there is no DNA. Germline CDR1 and CDR2: SNHLY and FYNNEI. CDR3 size: 13 residues. CDR3 loop: CASSAGLDYEQYF.

The CDR3 reads CASRSGANTGELFF. This chain uses TRBV19 with TRBJ2-2. Looked up from germline, CDR1 is LNHDA and CDR2 is SQIVND (reference sequence). This CDR3 is 14 amino acids long.

This chain connects TRBV14 to TRBJ2-3; no DNA is available, so the TRBD2 call from TCRdb remains unchecked. This CDR3 has 14 residues. In germline, CDR1 is SGHDN, CDR2 FVKESK. CDR3 protein: CASSQLAGVDTQYF.

The chain combines TRBV29-1 with TRBJ2-3; TCRdb's assignment of TRBD2 cannot be checked, as there is no DNA. Germline loops: CDR1 SQVTM, CDR2 ANQGSEA. The CDR3 is 14 amino acids. The CDR3 sequence: CSMTSGDFTDTQYF.

The chain combines TRBV20-1 with TRBJ1-1. The CDR3 spans 11 residues. Looked up from germline, CDR1 is DFQATT and CDR2 is SNEGSKA (reference sequence). The chain's CDR3 is CSAREGTEAFF.

This chain links TRBV5-1 with TRBJ2-3; TCRdb designates TRBD1, a call that cannot be tested without DNA. The CDR3 totals 14 residues. Germline CDR1 and CDR2: SGHRS and YFSETQ. CDR3 sequence: CASSFGTGTDTQYF.

The chain links TRBV9 to TRBJ2-7. CDR3 length: 15 amino acids. Germline CDR1 reads SGDLS; CDR2 reads YYNGEE. CDR3 amino acids: CASSVGGGTAYEQYF.

The chain uses TRBV6-5 and TRBJ2-1; no DNA is available, so the TRBD1 call from TCRdb remains unchecked. The germline gives CDR1 MNHEY, CDR2 SVGAGI. The CDR3 length is 12 residues. CDR3 protein: CASSVPGGEQFF.